The subject of this entry is one T cell receptor beta chain. This clone was counted a few times. It has no known antigen specificity. Base qualities are missing; no much larger clone stands one base away. According to the germline V gene, CDR1 reads ENHRY and CDR2 reads SYGVKD. The CDR3 holds 13 amino acids from the cysteine to the phenylalanine. Just CDR3 DNA is preserved here, 39 bases in frame from base 1. Trimming at the junction amounts to 4 bases on V and 2 bases on J, and the germline ends lie 7 bases apart. The intended sense of this specimen's treatment or condition label: oral pan-JAK inhibitor, 5-10 mg twice daily. Lesional scalp punch biopsies and peripheral blood were obtained from alopecia areata patients. PBMCs were isolated by density centrifugation and stained for CD3, CD4 and CD8, and CD4+ and CD8+ T cells were sorted on a FACSAria. This sample is part of a study of CD8+ T cells in alopecia areata (dated by TCRdb to the late 2010s). Describing the broader study: The treated patients, all with moderate-to-severe alopecia areata, were enrolled in an open-label pilot trial of oral tofacitinib given at 5 to 10 mg twice daily. RNA was extracted with the PAXgene miRNA kit for fixed scalp, the miRNeasy kit for PBMCs, and the RNeasy kit for mouse skin. On the human side, TCRbeta sequencing was run on scalp tissue and on sorted CD4+ and CD8+ peripheral blood T cells from healthy controls and from alopecia areata patients with either patchy or totalis/universalis disease. Amplification of TCRbeta CDR3 regions was done by immunoSEQ multiplex PCR using 35 Vbeta forward primers and 13 Jbeta reverse primers. Tofacitinib was given for 6 to 18 months, followed by 6 months of follow-up off drug to assess delayed response and recurrence. Scalp clonality was compared among normal scalp (n=4), patchy alopecia areata scalp (n=8), and alopecia totalis/universalis scalp (n=8). Biopsies were taken from tofacitinib-treated patients at baseline and at 4 and 24 weeks of treatment, and a later scalp biopsy was taken in several of the tofacitinib-treated patients. The study used high-throughput TCRbeta sequencing to examine T cell clonal expansion in alopecia areata, in both the C3H/HeJ mouse model and human patients. For the treated patients, the SALT score, which quantifies what percentage of scalp surface area is affected, served as the measure of disease severity.

Libraries were built with the immunoSEQ multiplex PCR assay. For TCR sequencing, RNA was extracted from every sample and reverse transcribed into cDNA to serve as template. SuperScript III was used to make first-strand cDNA, primed with a 2:1 mix of oligo-dT and random hexamers. A synthetic immune receptor repertoire was used to assess amplification bias, and residual bias was removed computationally. In the authors' own workflow: Raw reads were preprocessed for error removal, and CDR3 was defined according to IMGT conventions as running from the conserved cysteine to phenylalanine. Clonality was computed as 1 minus the Shannon entropy, with the entropy normalized by log2 of the number of productive unique TCRs. Scalp TCRbeta sequences were cross-referenced with sorted blood CD4 and CD8 repertoires so that the CD4 or CD8 identity of scalp clones could be inferred. TCRdb took over this immuneACCESS table, retaining in-frame rearrangements with V and J assigned. Such tables are incomplete; in checked studies, under half of the missing clones stem from an unresolved V gene, and the remainder is unexplained. That table supplies the V and J calls and clone size; D and trimming were determined from the DNA. The sample data list 200,000 to 250,000 clones, and just over 65% of these were observed just once. Clones ranked in the top ten supply 1% to 1.5% of the sample.

Results and caveats for the whole study, not just this receptor: Tofacitinib significantly decreased scalp clonality and the number of expanded CD8+ clones among the top 100 scalp clones. TCR sequences shared between patients were less clear than in mice, possibly partly because of HLA diversity in the patient population. Because the treated cohort was small and had only one nonresponder, larger studies are needed to examine links between baseline CD8+ expansion and response. Compared with normal scalp, lesional scalp, particularly in alopecia totalis/universalis, had higher clonality and more expanded CD8+ clones, which suggests antigenic drive. Scalp TCR repertoire analysis is complicated because resident alphabeta T cells in normal human skin are also sequenced, whereas mouse skin is dominated by gammadelta T cells. During tofacitinib treatment, many expanded lesional clones remained in scalp and blood, and this persistence may partly explain relapse after treatment is stopped.

The source of this sequence is a human donor with alopecia areata. Sample: CD4+ T cells sorted from blood, taken around week 44, from a patient treated with tofacitinib. The V gene is TRBV10-3 and the J gene is TRBJ2-3, with no reliable assignment of the D segment. In nucleotides, the sequence is TGTGCCATCAGTGGGCAGCCCACAGATACGCAGTATTTT. It codes for CAISGQPTDTQYF.